One sample yielded the 27 T cell receptor beta chains listed below, sequenced in a study of T cells in Graves' hyperthyroidism and ophthalmopathy. RNA transcripts were the template for amplifying TCR beta CDR3 regions. The TCR CDR3 was amplified in a first-round RT-PCR using the HTBI primer set. TCRdb ran MiXCR on the multiplex PCR reads and lists one entry per CDR3 protein. The sample includes 250,000 to 350,000 distinct CDR3 sequences, roughly 17% seen only once; the top ten take around 34%. Sample: blood. Receptors originate from a young man with Graves' hyperthyroidism.

This clonotype was recorded a few times. The chain is built from TRBV19 and TRBJ2-1; no clear D. This CDR3 has 14 amino acids. V was shortened by 2 bases and J by 0 bases, with 5 bases between the two germline ends. Germline assignment: CDR1 LNHDA and CDR2 SQIVND (reference sequence). CDR3 sequence: CASSIQVSYNEQFF. In DNA form, the CDR3 reads TGTGCCAGTAGTATACAGGTCTCCTACAATGAGCAGTTCTTC.

This clonotype was picked up many times. The chain couples TRBV6-1 to TRBJ1-2; D unresolved. V was trimmed by 7 bases and J by 2 bases, leaving 14 bases between them. CDR1 MNHNS and CDR2 SASEGT come from the germline V gene. The CDR3 runs 14 residues. CDR3 DNA: TGTGCCAGCACAGAACGATCCGGGAACTATGGCTACACCTTC. Encoded protein: CASTERSGNYGYTF.

V gene TRBV5-4 combines with J gene TRBJ2-3; TRBD2 agrees at 9 bases. Germline V gene lookup returns CDR1 SGHNT and CDR2 YYREEE (reference sequence). This CDR3 has 17 amino acids. V was clipped by 5 bases and J by 0 bases; unmatched bases: 10. The CDR3 nucleotides are TGTGCCAGCAGTCTCCCCCGGCGGGAGGGCAGCACAGATACGCAGTATTTT. Residues: CASSLPRREGSTDTQYF. Looking up the rest from reference TRBV5-4 and TRBJ2-3 gives the full variable domain: ETGVTQSPTHLIKTRGQQVTLRCSSQSGHNTVSWYQQALGQGPQFIFQYYREEENGRGNFPPRFSGLQFPNYSSELNVNALELDDSALYLCASSLPRREGSTDTQYFGPGTRLTVL.

The table lists this clonotype with many counts. The CDR3 loop is CASRGRPVVNGYTF. CDR3 DNA: TGTGCCAGCCGTGGGCGGCCGGTAGTCAATGGCTACACCTTC. This chain connects TRBV2 to TRBJ1-2, with D unresolved. The length of the CDR3 is 14 residues. Between the trimmed V and J ends, which lost 8 bases and 6 bases, there was a span of 19 bases. CDR1 is SNHLY and CDR2 is FYNNEI in the germline V gene.

This clonotype was detected a few times. This chain joins TRBV19 and TRBJ2-7; the match to TRBD2 covers 13 bases. J was trimmed by 4 bases and V by 5 bases; bases with no gene match: 5. The CDR3 consists of 15 residues. CDR1 and CDR2 from the germline V gene are LNHDA and SQIVND (reference sequence). This chain's CDR3 is CASSPTSGRLYEQYF. The CDR3, as DNA: TGTGCCAGTAGTCCGACTAGCGGGAGGTTGTACGAGCAGTACTTC.

This clonotype was found many times. DNA of the CDR3: TGTGCCAGCAGCCAAGGGCGGCGGGAGGAGTTTGAGACCCAGTACTTC. It specifies CASSQGRREEFETQYF. The V gene is TRBV14, the J gene TRBJ2-5; the match to TRBD2 covers 8 bases. The CDR3 contains 16 residues. In germline, CDR1 is SGHDN, CDR2 FVKESK. V shed 1 base and J 5 bases; nucleotides not matched to a gene: 9.

This chain joins TRBV5-8 and TRBJ1-4; no reliable D call. The V gene lost 4 bases and the J gene lost 0 bases, with 10 bases spanning the gap. Germline V CDR1 and CDR2: SGHTS, YDEGEE. This CDR3 is 15 amino acids long. CDR3 protein: CASSPYTATNEKLFF. In DNA form, the CDR3 reads TGTGCCAGCAGCCCGTACACCGCAACTAATGAAAAACTGTTTTTT.

This clonotype was detected ten times or more. The rearrangement links TRBV28 to TRBJ2-7; D may be TRBD2 (6 bases). Germline loops: CDR1 MDHEN, CDR2 SYDVKM. The ends were cut back, 7 bases at V and 2 bases at J, with 15 bases in the middle. The CDR3 contains 14 residues. CDR3 sequence reads: CASTGRTGAYEQYF. CDR3 nucleotides: TGTGCCAGCACAGGACGAACGGGGGCCTACGAGCAGTACTTC.

J is TRBJ1-1 and V is TRBV28, with D tentatively TRBD1 (5 bases). Looked up from germline, CDR1 is MDHEN and CDR2 is SYDVKM. V lost 2 bases, J lost 7 bases, and 32 bases lay in between. This CDR3 has 20 amino acids. The CDR3 coding sequence is TGTGCCAGCAGTTTAAACCCCGACGTTGGGACCGCCCATAACGCGTTTGAAGCTTTCTTT. It yields the protein CASSLNPDVGTAHNAFEAFF.

The gene calls are TRBV11-2 and TRBJ2-7; 7 bases are shared with TRBD2. This CDR3 spans 13 amino acids. Germline V gene sequence: CDR1 SGHAT, CDR2 FQNNGV. Trimming took 5 bases from V and 5 from J; bases not matched to a gene: 6. CDR3 in DNA: TGTGCCAGCAGCCCGGAGGCGGGGGACGAGCAGTACTTC. It encodes CASSPEAGDEQYF. Filled out from reference TRBV11-2 and TRBJ2-7, the complete variable domain reads EAGVAQSPRYKIIEKRQSVAFWCNPISGHATLYWYQQILGQGPKLLIQFQNNGVVDDSQLPKDRFSAERLKGVDSTLKIQPAKLEDSAVYLCASSPEAGDEQYFGPGTRLTVT.

In this sample, this clonotype turned up many times. CDR3 sequence (DNA): TGTGCCAGCAGCCAAGAGGGGGTGACAGATACGCAGTATTTT. This sequence encodes CASSQEGVTDTQYF. The chain carries TRBV3-1 and TRBJ2-3; the D call may be TRBD1 or TRBD2 (5 bases each). The CDR3 has 14 residues. Looked up from germline, CDR1 is LGHDT and CDR2 is YNNKEL (reference sequence). The ends were cut back, 0 bases at V and 3 bases at J, with 7 bases in the middle.

Ten or more counts support this clonotype. The chain is built from TRBV11-2 and TRBJ2-7, with 10 bases identical to TRBD2. The CDR3 spans 16 residues. The J segment lost 4 bases and the V segment lost 4 bases, leaving 10 bases of the junction unmatched. Germline assignment: CDR1 SGHAT and CDR2 FQNNGV. The CDR3 sequence: CASSSGWTSGDYEQYF. The CDR3 DNA sequence: TGTGCCAGCAGCTCGGGTTGGACTAGCGGAGATTACGAGCAGTACTTC.

This clonotype was seen many times. This chain links TRBV20-1 with TRBJ2-1; D is undetermined. Germline CDR1 is DFQATT and CDR2 is SNEGSKA (reference sequence). V was trimmed by 4 bases and J by 5 bases, leaving 12 bases between them. CDR3 length: 13 residues. The CDR3 reads CSAISDQNNEQFF. The CDR3 coding sequence is TGCAGTGCTATAAGCGACCAAAACAATGAGCAGTTCTTC.

This clonotype was observed many times. The rearrangement links TRBV2 to TRBJ2-1; 8 nucleotides match TRBD2. The J segment lost 2 bases and the V segment lost 10 bases, leaving 7 bases of the junction unmatched. CDR1 and CDR2 from the germline V gene are SNHLY and FYNNEI. The CDR3 is 14 residues long. The CDR3 DNA follows: TGTGCCACCACTCGGGAGGGAGCCTACAATGAGCAGTTCTTC. Protein: CATTREGAYNEQFF.

V is TRBV20-1 and J is TRBJ2-7; D tentatively reads TRBD1 or TRBD2 (5 bases each). Trimming took 2 bases from V and 3 from J, leaving 14 bases between them. Germline CDR1 and CDR2: DFQATT and SNEGSKA (reference sequence). This CDR3 spans 14 amino acids. The CDR3 is CSARLRDRGYEQYF. In DNA, the CDR3 is TGCAGTGCTAGACTTAGGGACCGCGGCTACGAGCAGTACTTC.

This clonotype was picked up many times. The chain employs TRBV28 and TRBJ2-2; 13 bases are shared with TRBD2. This CDR3 has 20 amino acids. V dropped 5 bases and J dropped 4; count of bases not matched to a gene: 16. CDR1 is MDHEN, CDR2 SYDVKM, per germline. The CDR3: CASSPHSGGLAGPGTGELFF. In DNA form, the CDR3 reads TGTGCCAGCAGTCCCCATTCGGGGGGACTAGCGGGACCGGGCACCGGGGAGCTGTTTTTT.

The chain is built from TRBV5-1 and TRBJ2-5, with 9 bases lining up with TRBD2. This CDR3 region has 15 residues. Germline loops: CDR1 SGHRS, CDR2 YFSETQ. Trimming removed 0 bases from V and 3 bases from J; junction bases left unmatched: 3. CDR3: CASSLVIAGEETQYF. CDR3 nucleotide sequence: TGCGCCAGCAGCTTGGTGATAGCGGGAGAAGAGACCCAGTACTTC. The full variable domain, its missing parts supplied by reference TRBV5-1 and TRBJ2-5, is KAGVTQTPRYLIKTRGQQVTLSCSPISGHRSVSWYQQTPGQGLQFLFEYFSETQRNKGNFPGRFSGRQFSNSRSEMNVSTLELGDSALYLCASSLVIAGEETQYFGPGTRLLVL.

This clonotype was observed many times. The chain combines TRBV18 with TRBJ2-7; D gene uncertain. The CDR3 runs 14 residues. V gave up 2 bases and J gave up 3 bases, with 11 bases separating them. The germline V gene has CDR1 KGHSH and CDR2 LQKENI. The CDR3 sequence is CASSPSGWGYEQYF. CDR3 DNA sequence: TGTGCCAGCTCACCATCCGGTTGGGGCTACGAGCAGTACTTC.

This clonotype has at least ten counts. The chain recombines TRBV11-2 with TRBJ2-1; 7 bases are shared with TRBD2. J was trimmed by 4 bases and V by 4 bases; bases with no gene match: 13. The CDR3 is 17 residues long. Germline CDR1 is SGHAT and CDR2 is FQNNGV. CDR3 DNA sequence: TGTGCCAGCAGCTGGGCCCCTGGGAGGGGAGGTTACAATGAGCAGTTCTTC. It encodes CASSWAPGRGGYNEQFF.

This clonotype was recorded many times. The rearrangement links TRBV7-8 to TRBJ2-7; 8 nucleotides line up with TRBD2. The V gene end was trimmed by 4 bases and the J gene end by 4 bases; junction bases not matched to a gene: 6. CDR1 is SGHVS, CDR2 FQNEAQ, per germline. This CDR3 has 14 amino acids. CDR3 region: CASSSKGLAYEQYF. The CDR3 DNA follows: TGTGCCAGCAGCTCAAAAGGACTAGCATACGAGCAGTACTTC.

This chain joins TRBV28 and TRBJ1-2; D remains ambiguous. The CDR3 spans 14 residues. Germline V lookup: CDR1 MDHEN, CDR2 SYDVKM. Trimming stripped 5 bases from V and 4 bases from J, with 14 bases between. CDR3 sequence (DNA): TGTGCCAGCAGTCCCCTTGAGGACCTCTATGGCTACACCTTC. It is translated as CASSPLEDLYGYTF.

The chain carries TRBV19 and TRBJ2-5; D uncertain. This CDR3 contains 13 residues. Germline CDR1 is LNHDA and CDR2 is SQIVND (reference sequence). Trimming left V 3 bases short and J 5 bases short, with 10 bases between. The CDR3 protein is CASSIGPGETQYF. The CDR3, as DNA: TGTGCCAGTAGTATTGGACCGGGCGAGACCCAGTACTTC.

This clonotype was found a few times. The rearrangement links TRBV29-1 to TRBJ2-5; D gene unclear. Trimming cost V 8 bases and J 5 bases, with 9 bases left between them. Germline V CDR1 and CDR2: SQVTM, ANQGSEA. The CDR3 runs 10 residues. CDR3 nucleotide sequence: TGCAGCACGGAAGAGGAGACCCAGTACTTC. This encodes CSTEEETQYF.

This clonotype was recorded at least ten times. The V gene is TRBV28, the J gene TRBJ2-5, with unresolved D. Trimming removed 5 bases at V and 6 bases at J, with 19 bases between. This CDR3 is 15 amino acids long. From germline, CDR1 is MDHEN and CDR2 SYDVKM. The CDR3 region has the DNA TGTGCCAGCAGTCCTAGGGCCAGCAGTGTACAGACCCAGTACTTC. Encoded protein: CASSPRASSVQTQYF.

Many counts were recorded for this clonotype. This rearrangement joins TRBV7-9 to TRBJ2-5; tentatively, D is TRBD1 (5 bases). This CDR3 is 16 amino acids long. Between the trimmed V and J ends, which lost 4 bases and 2 bases, there was a span of 17 bases. CDR1 and CDR2 (germline): SEHNR, FQNEAQ (reference sequence). The CDR3 reads CASSSLASGWQETQYF. In DNA, the CDR3 is TGTGCCAGCAGCTCCTTGGCGTCAGGGTGGCAAGAGACCCAGTACTTC.

This clonotype was picked up a small number of times. This chain links TRBV28 with TRBJ2-7; the match to TRBD2 covers 11 bases. CDR3 size: 17 residues. The junction had 8 bases not matched to a gene; V was cut back by 3 bases and J by 1 base. Germline V gene data show CDR1 as MDHEN and CDR2 as SYDVKM. DNA of the CDR3: TGTGCCAGCAGTTTGTCGCCCGGGACTAGCGGTTCCTACGAGCAGTACTTC. Translated, it gives CASSLSPGTSGSYEQYF.

A note on this clonotype: One end of the junction does not line up with germline, which may come from a read error. The chain has TRBV7-8 and TRBJ2-7; a possible D gene is TRBD1 (5 bases). This CDR3 has 14 residues. Germline V gene sequence: CDR1 SGHVS, CDR2 FQNEAQ. CDR3 region: CASSQQAGNYEQYF. The CDR3 nucleotides read TGCGCCAGCAGCCAACAGGCTGGGAACTACGAGCAGTACTTC.